The 9 T cell receptor beta chains below all came from one sample that was sequenced in a study of Graves' ophthalmopathy and Graves' hyperthyroidism. For repertoire sequencing, the TCR beta CDR3 regions were amplified from RNA transcripts. An initial RT-PCR round employing HTBI primers preceded a second-round multiplex PCR. Each CDR3 protein is one row after TCRdb ran MiXCR on the multiplex PCR reads. The table includes 220,000 or so distinct CDR3 sequences, roughly a fifth detected once. Material: peripheral blood. These receptors were collected from a woman in her fifties or sixties with Graves' ophthalmopathy.

This chain uses TRBV5-1 with TRBJ1-5, with TRBD1 identical over 10 bases. This CDR3 region has 14 residues. After removal of 3 bases from V and 4 bases from J, the junction contained 1 base not matched to a gene. The V gene's germline CDR1 is SGHRS and CDR2 YFSETQ. CDR3 amino acids: CASSWTGGNQPQHF. For the CDR3, the DNA is TGCGCCAGCAGCTGGACAGGGGGGAATCAGCCCCAGCATTTT.

This clonotype was observed many times. V usage is TRBV6-5 and J usage is TRBJ2-7; TRBD2 matches 8 bases. J lost 6 bases, V lost 4 bases, and 8 bases had no gene match. The CDR3 runs to 14 residues. CDR1 is MNHEY, CDR2 SVGAGI, per germline. CDR3 residues: CASSSLGLAGEQYF. As DNA, the CDR3 is TGTGCCAGCAGTTCCCTCGGACTAGCTGGCGAGCAGTACTTC.

Ten or more counts support this clonotype. The chain uses TRBV12-3 or TRBV12-4 and TRBJ1-5; D is perhaps TRBD1 (5 bases). This CDR3 has 14 residues. V was trimmed by 6 bases and J by 6 bases, leaving 15 bases between them. The CDR3: CASSHRGEAQPQHF. As DNA, the CDR3 is TGTGCCAGCAGCCATAGGGGAGAAGCTCAGCCCCAGCATTTT.

This clonotype was detected a few times. This sequence joins TRBV4-2 and TRBJ2-4; TRBD2 matches at 7 bases. Germline CDR1 is LGHNA and CDR2 is YNFKEQ. This CDR3 comprises 13 residues. The junction had 0 bases not matched to a gene; V was cut back by 0 bases and J by 7 bases. CDR3 protein: CASSQEAGNIQYF. The CDR3 DNA follows: TGTGCCAGCAGCCAAGAAGCGGGGAACATTCAGTACTTC.

The genes are TRBV6-1 and TRBJ1-2, with 8 nucleotides matching TRBD1. Germline V gene data show CDR1 as MNHNS and CDR2 as SASEGT. V dropped 4 bases and J dropped 6; count of bases not matched to a gene: 10. CDR3 length: 15 residues. The CDR3 DNA follows: TGTGCCAGCAGTGGAGGTGGGACAGGACTGAATGGCTACACCTTC. This codes for CASSGGGTGLNGYTF.

V and J are TRBV12-3 or TRBV12-4 and TRBJ1-1, with D possibly being TRBD1 (5 bases). The CDR3 sequence is 13 residues long. V dropped 7 bases and J dropped 10 bases, with 19 bases sitting between them. The CDR3 is CASTPRQGGRAFF. DNA for the CDR3: TGTGCCAGCACCCCCCGGCAGGGCGGAAGAGCTTTCTTT.

V usage is TRBV12-3 or TRBV12-4 and J usage is TRBJ1-5, with 8 bases lining up with TRBD1. V shed 6 bases, J shed 4 bases, and the junction held 2 bases outside the gene matches. This CDR3 is built from 13 residues. The CDR3 is CASRGQANQPQHF. The CDR3 DNA sequence: TGTGCCAGCAGGGGACAGGCTAATCAGCCCCAGCATTTT.

This clonotype was seen at least ten times. V gene TRBV12-3 or TRBV12-4 combines with J gene TRBJ2-5; D perhaps matches TRBD1 (5 bases). V was pared by 5 bases and J by 2 bases, with 15 bases between. The CDR3 is made up of 15 amino acids. The DNA of the CDR3 is TGTGCCAGCAGTCCCCACTGGGGCCCACAAGAGACCCAGTACTTC. Its protein product is CASSPHWGPQETQYF.

The V and J genes are TRBV7-8 and TRBJ1-5, with D maybe TRBD1 (6 bases). Germline V gives CDR1 SGHVS, CDR2 FQNEAQ. The V end lost 5 bases, the J end lost 4 bases, and 12 bases lay between the germline ends. CDR3 length: 14 amino acids. The CDR3 here is CASSRQVVNQPQHF. DNA of the CDR3: TGTGCCAGCAGCCGACAGGTAGTGAATCAGCCCCAGCATTTT.